Following are 19 T cell receptor beta chains from one sample sequenced in a study of naive and memory T cell subsets. General study points: Especially in CD8 cells, naive repertoires contained a few larger clonotypes, possibly CD45RA-re-expressing memory cells.

The antigens these receptors bind are not known. Two oligonucleotides, mixed equimolar, formed the beta constant-region primer covering TRBC1 and TRBC2. Four rounds of PCR amplified the ligated cDNA using nested alpha and beta constant-region primers plus SP2. TCRdb ran MiXCR on the UMI-ligation and nested PCR reads and lists one entry per CDR3 protein. The sample holds 85,000 to 130,000 distinct CDR3 sequences, roughly 15% seen once. The sequencing sample was made of naive CD8+ T cells from blood. Receptor source: a human donor in good health.

This rearrangement joins TRBV4-1 to TRBJ2-3; 8 bases are a match to TRBD2. Germline V lookup: CDR1 MGHRA, CDR2 YSYEKL. The trim removed 2 bases at V and 5 bases at J, leaving 9 bases unmatched. The CDR3 is 16 amino acids. CDR3: CASSQKSGGAVDTQYF. The CDR3 coding sequence is TGCGCCAGCAGCCAAAAGTCGGGGGGGGCCGTAGATACGCAGTATTTT.

This rearrangement joins TRBV4-3 to TRBJ1-4, with a possible D match to TRBD1 (5 bases). CDR1 is LGHNA and CDR2 is YSLEER in the germline V gene. The CDR3 consists of 17 residues. Trimming stripped 3 bases from V and 3 bases from J, with 17 bases between. The CDR3 DNA is TGCGCCAGCAGCCATACCAGGGTTTCAGGGTCTAATGAAAAACTGTTTTTT. Its protein is CASSHTRVSGSNEKLFF.

This clonotype was seen only a few times. The rearrangement links TRBV28 to TRBJ2-7; weak D call: TRBD1 (7 bases). V was pared by 6 bases and J by 2 bases, with 20 bases between. This CDR3 comprises 16 residues. The V gene's germline CDR1 is MDHEN and CDR2 SYDVKM. CDR3 in amino acids: CASSHWGGTATYEQYF. CDR3 coding DNA: TGTGCCAGCAGCCATTGGGGCGGGACAGCTACCTACGAGCAGTACTTC.

The sample holds a few counts of this clonotype. The J gene is TRBJ2-1, the V gene TRBV2; 8 positions match TRBD1. V was pared by 3 bases and J by 4 bases, with 2 bases of the junction left unmatched. Germline-derived CDR1 and CDR2 are SNHLY and FYNNEI. This CDR3 spans 14 amino acids. CDR3 region: CASSDRGLYNEQFF. The CDR3 DNA is TGTGCCAGCAGTGACAGGGGGCTGTACAATGAGCAGTTCTTC.

This clonotype was detected a few times. The rearrangement joins TRBV12-3 or TRBV12-4 to TRBJ2-3; TRBD1 matches 12 bases. The ends lost 5 bases at V and 8 bases at J; junction bases unmatched: 5. The CDR3 consists of 14 residues. This CDR3 is CASSGTGGGGTQYF. For the CDR3, the DNA is TGTGCCAGCAGTGGGACAGGGGGCGGAGGTACGCAGTATTTT.

The chain carries TRBV5-5 and TRBJ1-2; TRBD1 aligns across 7 bases. Trimming cost V 4 bases and J 4 bases; bases outside gene matches: 4. The CDR3 is 13 amino acids. Germline loops: CDR1 SGHKS, CDR2 YYEKEE (reference sequence). CDR3 in DNA: TGTGCCAGCAGCGGGACAGAGGTCTATGGCTACACCTTC. This encodes CASSGTEVYGYTF.

This clonotype was counted a few times. The J gene is TRBJ2-1, the V gene TRBV5-1, with D perhaps matching TRBD2 (6 bases). V dropped 5 bases and J dropped 6 bases, with 12 bases sitting between them. Germline-derived CDR1 and CDR2 are SGHRS and YFSETQ. The CDR3 is 13 residues long. The CDR3 loop is CASRHGTPNEQFF. CDR3 DNA sequence: TGCGCCAGCAGACACGGGACTCCCAATGAGCAGTTCTTC.

The sample holds a few counts of this clonotype. The V gene is TRBV20-1, the J gene TRBJ2-5; a weak D match, TRBD2 (6 bases). Germline CDR1 and CDR2: DFQATT and SNEGSKA (reference sequence). This CDR3 comprises 13 residues. V was pared by 7 bases and J by 3 bases, with 15 bases between. CDR3 region: CSEGRGTEETQYF. The CDR3, as DNA: TGCAGTGAGGGGCGGGGAACCGAAGAGACCCAGTACTTC.

The chain employs TRBV12-3 or TRBV12-4 and TRBJ2-1; D unclear. The CDR3 is 12 amino acids. Trimming removed 2 bases at V and 9 bases at J, with 8 bases between. CDR3 loop: CASSLLAAEQFF. In nucleotides, the CDR3 is TGTGCCAGCAGTTTATTAGCAGCTGAGCAGTTCTTC.

This chain joins TRBV12-3 or TRBV12-4 and TRBJ2-1; D not certain. The V and J ends lost 3 bases and 8 bases respectively, with 17 bases between them. CDR3 size: 15 residues. The CDR3: CASSLDGESDHEQFF. CDR3 nucleotide sequence: TGTGCCAGCAGTTTGGACGGAGAATCGGATCATGAGCAGTTCTTC.

The gene calls are TRBV27 and TRBJ2-3, with a possible D match to TRBD2 (7 bases). Trimming pared 2 bases from V and 2 bases from J, leaving 11 bases between. The CDR3 consists of 15 residues. Germline lookup yields CDR1 MNHEY and CDR2 SMNVEV (reference sequence). CDR3 sequence reads: CASSLEGGITDTQYF. In DNA, the CDR3 is TGTGCCAGCAGTTTAGAGGGGGGGATCACAGATACGCAGTATTTT.

At least ten counts were recorded for this clonotype. The rearrangement links TRBV27 to TRBJ1-4; D unresolved. The CDR3 is made up of 15 amino acids. Germline assignment: CDR1 MNHEY and CDR2 SMNVEV (reference sequence). Trimming shortened V by 3 bases and J by 3 bases, and 11 bases separated the two germline ends. CDR3 DNA: TGTGCCAGCAGTTTCAGAGCGTCTCCTAATGAAAAACTGTTTTTT. This translates into CASSFRASPNEKLFF. The full variable domain, rest sourced from reference TRBV27 and TRBJ1-4, is EAQVTQNPRYLITVTGKKLTVTCSQNMNHEYMSWYRQDPGLGLRQIYYSMNVEVTDKGDVPEGYKVSRKEKRNFPLILESPSPNQTSLYFCASSFRASPNEKLFFGSGTQLSVL.

The sample holds many counts of this clonotype. This sequence joins TRBV12-3 or TRBV12-4 and TRBJ1-1; D gene ambiguous. Trimming left V 7 bases short and J 2 bases short, with 14 bases between. The CDR3 totals 14 residues. The CDR3 coding sequence is TGTGCCAGCACGGACCTACTCCCCAACACTGAAGCTTTCTTT. Its protein is CASTDLLPNTEAFF.

The CDR3, as DNA: TGTGCCAGCAGCCGAAACCTCGGGGGGAGCACAGATACGCAGTATTTT. The encoded protein is CASSRNLGGSTDTQYF. This rearrangement joins TRBV28 to TRBJ2-3; 7 bases match TRBD2. Looked up from germline, CDR1 is MDHEN and CDR2 is SYDVKM. The CDR3 is 16 amino acids. V was clipped by 6 bases and J by 0 bases; unmatched bases: 9.

This clonotype showed up many times. The CDR3 sequence: CASSLGSAEAFF. As DNA, the CDR3 is TGTGCCAGCAGCTTAGGCTCGGCTGAAGCTTTCTTT. The chain uses TRBV7-2 and TRBJ1-1; D gene unclear. The CDR3 contains 12 residues. V was pared by 1 base and J by 6 bases, with 6 bases between. CDR1 and CDR2 (germline): SGHTA, FQGNSA.

This clonotype was picked up many times. This rearrangement joins TRBV19 to TRBJ2-3; D might be TRBD1 (5 bases). Trimming removed 6 bases at V and 6 bases at J, with 13 bases between. The CDR3 loop spans 13 amino acids. From germline, CDR1 is LNHDA and CDR2 SQIVND (reference sequence). The DNA for the CDR3 is TGTGCCAGTAGCGGATGGGGCGGTGATACGCAGTATTTT. As protein: CASSGWGGDTQYF.

This clonotype was found a few times. This sequence joins TRBV12-3 or TRBV12-4 and TRBJ2-1, with 10 bases aligning to TRBD2. The CDR3 is 16 residues long. Trimming cost V 5 bases and J 4 bases; bases outside gene matches: 8. The CDR3: CASSPNSGGLYNEQFF. The CDR3 region has the DNA TGTGCCAGCAGTCCCAATAGCGGGGGGCTATACAATGAGCAGTTCTTC.

The V call is TRBV7-3, the J call TRBJ2-3, with D perhaps given as TRBD1 or TRBD2 (5 bases each). The CDR3 length is 15 residues. CDR1 and CDR2 from the germline V gene are SGHTA and FQGTGA. The germline V and J ends were trimmed by 1 base and 3 bases, with 11 bases remaining between them. For the CDR3, the DNA is TGTGCCAGCAGCTTAAACGGGGCCTTTACAGATACGCAGTATTTT. Its translation: CASSLNGAFTDTQYF. The entire variable domain, with the rest obtained from reference TRBV7-3 and TRBJ2-3, is as follows: GAGVSQTPSNKVTEKGKYVELRCDPISGHTALYWYRQSLGQGPEFLIYFQGTGAADDSGLPNDRFFAVRPEGSVSTLKIQRTERGDSAVYLCASSLNGAFTDTQYFGPGTRLTVL.

The chain employs TRBV6-1 and TRBJ2-7; D possibly matches TRBD1 or TRBD2 (5 bases each). With 6 bases removed from V and 2 bases from J, the gap between germline ends came to 11 bases. CDR3 length: 13 amino acids. Germline CDR1 MNHNS, CDR2 SASEGT. In nucleotides, the CDR3 is TGTGCCAGCAGGGCCCCGGGGCCCTACGAGCAGTACTTC. Encoded protein: CASRAPGPYEQYF.